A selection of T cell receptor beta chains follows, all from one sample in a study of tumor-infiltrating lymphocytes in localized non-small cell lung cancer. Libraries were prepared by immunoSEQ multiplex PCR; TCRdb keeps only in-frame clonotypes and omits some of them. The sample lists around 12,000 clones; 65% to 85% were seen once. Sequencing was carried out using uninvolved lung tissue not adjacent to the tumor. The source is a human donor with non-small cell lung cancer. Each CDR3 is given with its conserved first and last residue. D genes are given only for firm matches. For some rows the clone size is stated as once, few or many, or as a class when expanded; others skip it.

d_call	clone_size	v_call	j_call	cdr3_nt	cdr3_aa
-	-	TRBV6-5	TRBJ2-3	TGTGCCAGCACCTCTAGGGGGGGAGATACGCAGTATTTT	CASTSRGGDTQYF
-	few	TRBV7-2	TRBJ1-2	TGTGCCAGCAGCTACAGGGACGGCTATGGCTACACCTTC	CASSYRDGYGYTF
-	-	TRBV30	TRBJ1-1	TGTGCCTGGAGTGTAGGTTTGAACACTGAAGCTTTCTTT	CAWSVGLNTEAFF
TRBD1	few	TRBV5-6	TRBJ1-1	TGTGCCAGCAGCCATATGGGACAGGGGGTTCGGTACGCTTCTGAAGCTTTCTTT	CASSHMGQGVRYASEAFF
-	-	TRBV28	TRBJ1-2	TGTGCCAGCATGGGAGACAGTGCCTACTATGGCTACACCTTC	CASMGDSAYYGYTF
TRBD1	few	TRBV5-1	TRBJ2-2	TGCGCCAGCAGGTGGGACAGAGAGATCACCGGGGAGCTGTTTTTT	CASRWDREITGELFF
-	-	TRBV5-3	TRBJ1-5	TGTGCCAGCAGCGGGGGGACCTCGGCGCCCCAGCATTTT	CASSGGTSAPQHF
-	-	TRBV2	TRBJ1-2	TGTGCCAGCAGTGAGGAGGGGAACTATGGCTACACCTTC	CASSEEGNYGYTF
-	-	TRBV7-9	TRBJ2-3	TGTGCCAGCAGCTTAGCCTTTTCAAGGGTCGGTACAGATACGCAGTATTTT	CASSLAFSRVGTDTQYF
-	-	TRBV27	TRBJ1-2	TGTGCCAGCAGTTTATTTGCGGGGAGAAGAAGTCTCTATGGCTACACCTTC	CASSLFAGRRSLYGYTF
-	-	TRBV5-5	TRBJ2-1	TGTGCCAGCAGCTTGGCCGTACAGGGCCCTCCACACAATGAGCAGTTCTTC	CASSLAVQGPPHNEQFF
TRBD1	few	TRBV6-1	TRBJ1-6	TGTGCCAGCAGTGGGGGACAGGGTTTGACACCCCTCCACTTT	CASSGGQGLTPLHF
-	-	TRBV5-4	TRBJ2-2	TGTGCCAGCAGCATTGACAGCGAGAACACCGGGGAGCTGTTTTTT	CASSIDSENTGELFF
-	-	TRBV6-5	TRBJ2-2	TGTGCCAGCAGTTACTTAGGGGCAGGAACCGGGGAGCTGTTTTTT	CASSYLGAGTGELFF
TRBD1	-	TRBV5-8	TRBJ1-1	TGTGCCAGCAGCCCTTGGGGACAGTTGAACACTGAAGCTTTCTTT	CASSPWGQLNTEAFF
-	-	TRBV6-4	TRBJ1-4	TGTGCCAGCAGTCCCACTCGTGCTGGGCGGAATGAAAAACTGTTTTTT	CASSPTRAGRNEKLFF
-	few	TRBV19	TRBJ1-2	TGTGCCAGTAGTCGAGGCCGGGGGATATCCAACTATGGCTACACCTTC	CASSRGRGISNYGYTF
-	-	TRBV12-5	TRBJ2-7	TGTGCTAGTGGTTCAGAGCTCGGGGGGCGCATTAAGGGGGAGCAGTACTTC	CASGSELGGRIKGEQYF
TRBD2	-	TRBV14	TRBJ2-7	TGTGCCAGCAGTGGGAGTTTCACTAGCGGGGGATACGAGCAGTACTTC	CASSGSFTSGGYEQYF